This T cell receptor (beta chain) was recovered during a study of pediatric ulcerative colitis. The protocol was immunoSEQ multiplex PCR, while the TCRdb copy is restricted to in-frame clones and leaves out a portion. The data show about 15,000 clones, with approximately 90% seen just once and roughly 0.98% held by the top ten. The CDR3 has 16 amino acids. Germline assignment: CDR1 MGHDK and CDR2 SYGVNS. The V gene end was trimmed by 4 bases and the J gene end by 3 bases; junction bases not matched to a gene: 7. This clone was observed once. The chain joins TRBV25-1 to TRBJ1-3, with 9 positions matching TRBD1. The sequenced sample consisted of blood. This clonotype originated in a boy between 10 and 17 years old with moderate ulcerative colitis. CDR3 nucleotides: TGTGCCAGCAGTGTGACCGGGACAGGGTTTGGAAACACCATATATTTT. Protein sequence: CASSVTGTGFGNTIYF.